This T cell receptor beta chain was observed in a study of shared clonotypes between healthy human individuals. General study points: Generation of non-shared clonotypes was less probable than generation of clonotypes shared by all four donors. Read depth was anticipated to influence clonotype sharing among donors.

Sorted-subset replicate PCR reactions contained around 220 ng DNA, corresponding to approximately 30,000 T cell genomes. Method: immunoSEQ multiplex PCR; TCRdb's copy keeps in-frame clones and lacks some. The table has 850,000 to 1,200,000 clones, about 74% seen once. J gave up 5 bases and V 0 bases, and 10 bases lay outside the gene matches. The CDR3 covers 18 residues. In germline, CDR1 is SGHRS, CDR2 YFSETQ. In this sample, this clone turned up once. What it recognizes is unknown. This TCR derives from a man between 18 and 29 years old in good health. The source material was memory CD4+ T cells sorted from blood. The subset denotes: CD45RA-negative fraction. The chain is built from TRBV5-1 and TRBJ2-3; TRBD2 aligns across 12 bases. CDR3 coding DNA: TGCGCCAGCAGCTTGGCAGGGCTAGCGGGAGGGCATGGAGATACGCAGTATTTT. It is translated as CASSLAGLAGGHGDTQYF.